This TCR beta chain was recorded in a study of T-cell reconstitution after alpha-beta-depleted transplantation in children. General study points: Newly made T cells mostly supplied T-cell counts and diversity one year after transplant. It was surviving recipient T cells and thymic progenitors that gave some patients high TCRbeta diversity at day 60.

J gave up 3 bases and V 7 bases, and 10 bases lay outside the gene matches. Germline values: CDR1 SQVTM, CDR2 ANQGSEA. The CDR3 sequence is 14 residues long. This clonotype was counted many times. Its specificity is unknown. TCRbeta library preparation incorporated unique molecular identifiers. TCRdb analysed the PCR reads with MiXCR anew, one entry per CDR3 protein. The table shows over 200,000 distinct CDR3 sequences, with approximately 10% occurring only once. V and J are TRBV29-1 and TRBJ2-3, with 7 bases fitting TRBD2. The material sequenced was PBMCs, taken before TCRalphabeta/CD19-depleted stem cell transplant. The clonotype comes from a child under three years old with acute myeloid leukemia, due to receive a stem cell transplant. The CDR3 sequence: CSARRGVGTDTQYF. CDR3 bases: TGCAGCGCCCGTCGGGGGGTTGGGACAGATACGCAGTATTTT.